Below are 11 T cell receptor beta chains sequenced from a single sample in a study of early T cells in non-severe SARS-CoV-2 infection. MiXCR, applied by TCRdb to the 5' RACE reads, yields one record per CDR3 protein. The sample includes some 76,000 distinct CDR3 sequences, roughly an eighth seen only once; the top ten take roughly 13%. Sequenced sample: whole blood. The receptors stem from an adult who was a healthcare worker with PCR-confirmed SARS-CoV-2 infection or an uninfected control (not recorded which).

This clonotype has a count of ten or more. The chain carries TRBV14 and TRBJ1-2; the D is unclear. CDR1 and CDR2 from the germline V gene are SGHDN and FVKESK. V shed 0 bases and J shed 1 base, with 15 bases lying between them. The length of the CDR3 is 17 residues. CDR3 loop: CASSQDEEVASNYGYTF. The CDR3 DNA sequence: TGTGCCAGCAGCCAAGATGAAGAGGTAGCAAGTAACTATGGCTACACCTTC.

The CDR3 coding sequence is TGTGCCAGCAGTGATGGCTCTGGAAACACCATATATTTT. It specifies CASSDGSGNTIYF. This sequence joins TRBV6-1 and TRBJ1-3, with no clear D. CDR3 length equals 13 residues. The V and J ends lost 3 bases and 0 bases respectively, with 3 bases between them. CDR1 is MNHNS, CDR2 SASEGT, per germline.

This sequence joins TRBV6-1 and TRBJ1-5, with D unresolved. The CDR3 has 16 residues. Germline-derived CDR1 and CDR2 are MNHNS and SASEGT. The germline V and J ends were trimmed by 4 bases and 0 bases, with 13 bases remaining between them. Here the CDR3 reads CASSGLHLYSNQPQHF. The CDR3 DNA sequence: TGTGCCAGCAGTGGTCTTCACCTGTATAGCAATCAGCCCCAGCATTTT.

This clonotype was picked up many times. The chain couples TRBV7-9 to TRBJ2-3; maybe TRBD2 (5 bases). This CDR3 has 15 residues. The germline gives CDR1 SEHNR, CDR2 FQNEAQ (reference sequence). V lost 1 base and J lost 4, with 12 bases in between. CDR3 in amino acids: CASSLVTGSADTQYF. CDR3 in DNA: TGTGCCAGCAGCTTAGTTACGGGATCGGCAGATACGCAGTATTTT.

This clonotype appeared once. V usage is TRBV20-1 and J usage is TRBJ2-5; the D call may be TRBD1 or TRBD2 (5 bases each). The CDR3 length is 14 residues. Germline V CDR1 and CDR2: DFQATT, SNEGSKA (reference sequence). With 6 bases removed from V and 1 base from J, the gap between germline ends came to 15 bases. In DNA form, the CDR3 reads TGCAGTGCCCCCTCGGGGCAGCCCCAAGAGACCCAGTACTTC. This translates into CSAPSGQPQETQYF.

The genes are TRBV20-1 and TRBJ2-1; 9 bases agree with TRBD2. The trim removed 1 base at V and 4 bases at J, leaving 8 bases unmatched. CDR1 is DFQATT and CDR2 is SNEGSKA in the germline V gene (reference sequence). This CDR3 comprises 16 residues. As DNA, the CDR3 is TGCAGTGCTAGAGCAGGTAGCGGGGGAAAATACAATGAGCAGTTCTTC. Amino acids: CSARAGSGGKYNEQFF.

This chain links TRBV12-3 or TRBV12-4 with TRBJ1-4; no clear D gene. Trimming took 4 bases from V and 7 from J, leaving 13 bases between them. The length of the CDR3 is 14 residues. The CDR3 DNA reads TGTGCCAGCAGTTCGGAACCTAGCGGTGAAAAACTGTTTTTT. Its translation is CASSSEPSGEKLFF.

The chain has TRBV4-2 and TRBJ2-5, with 10 bases matching TRBD2. Per germline, CDR1 LGHNA and CDR2 YNFKEQ. The J segment lost 3 bases and the V segment lost 1 base, leaving 5 bases of the junction unmatched. The CDR3 sequence is 16 residues long. The CDR3 nucleotides read TGTGCCAGCAGCCAAGGTTTCCTAGCGGGGGAAGAGACCCAGTACTTC. Amino acid sequence: CASSQGFLAGEETQYF.

This sequence joins TRBV7-9 and TRBJ2-1, with D unresolved. V was trimmed by 0 bases and J by 6 bases, leaving 6 bases between them. Per germline, CDR1 SEHNR and CDR2 FQNEAQ (reference sequence). The CDR3 extends over 13 amino acids. The CDR3, as DNA: TGTGCCAGCAGCTTAGCGGGGTCCAATGAGCAGTTCTTC. Translation gives CASSLAGSNEQFF.

This clonotype was seen only a few times. The chain is built from TRBV5-1 and TRBJ1-1, with D tentatively TRBD1 (5 bases). The CDR3 runs to 15 residues. Trimming pared 2 bases from V and 5 bases from J, leaving 16 bases between. Germline V gives CDR1 SGHRS, CDR2 YFSETQ. The CDR3 region has the DNA TGCGCCAGCAGCTTCCGGGACCCAGGGAGGACTGAAGCTTTCTTT. Protein product: CASSFRDPGRTEAFF.

This clonotype was observed a handful of times. This chain uses TRBV6-1 with TRBJ2-1; TRBD1 aligns across 10 bases. Per germline, CDR1 MNHNS and CDR2 SASEGT. This CDR3 comprises 15 residues. The ends lost 3 bases at V and 8 bases at J; junction bases unmatched: 7. The CDR3 reads CASSDLGTGVYEQFF. CDR3 coding DNA: TGTGCCAGCAGTGACTTGGGGACAGGGGTGTATGAGCAGTTCTTC.